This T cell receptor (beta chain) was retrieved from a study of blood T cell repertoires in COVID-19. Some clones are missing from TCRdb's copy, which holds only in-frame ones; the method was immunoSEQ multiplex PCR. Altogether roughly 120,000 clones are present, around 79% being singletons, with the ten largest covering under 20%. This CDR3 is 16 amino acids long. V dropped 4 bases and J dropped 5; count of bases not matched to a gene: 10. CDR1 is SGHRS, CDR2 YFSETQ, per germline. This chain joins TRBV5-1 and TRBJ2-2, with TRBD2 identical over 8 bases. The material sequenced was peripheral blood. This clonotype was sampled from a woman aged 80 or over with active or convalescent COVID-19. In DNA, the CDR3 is TGCGCCAGCAGCCCCGGATTAGCGGGGTATACCGGGGAGCTGTTTTTT. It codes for CASSPGLAGYTGELFF.